The present T cell receptor beta chain was sequenced within a study of T cells in Graves' hyperthyroidism and ophthalmopathy. Germline CDR1 LGHNA, CDR2 YSLEER. V lost 3 bases and J lost 4; bases outside the gene matches: 8. The CDR3 contains 15 residues. Researchers amplified the TCR beta CDR3 regions from RNA transcripts. The HTBI primer set was used in a first-round RT-PCR of the TCR CDR3. MiXCR, applied by TCRdb to the multiplex PCR reads, yields one record per CDR3 protein. This repertoire shows roughly 180,000 distinct CDR3 sequences, more than 15% found once; its top ten account for approximately 28%.

This chain uses TRBV4-3 with TRBJ1-2; 7 bases line up with TRBD1. The sequenced sample was blood. The TCR comes from a woman aged 50 to 60 with Graves' hyperthyroidism. The CDR3 sequence is CASSQNFRGTYGYTF. CDR3 coding DNA: TGCGCCAGCAGCCAGAATTTCAGGGGGACCTATGGCTACACCTTC.